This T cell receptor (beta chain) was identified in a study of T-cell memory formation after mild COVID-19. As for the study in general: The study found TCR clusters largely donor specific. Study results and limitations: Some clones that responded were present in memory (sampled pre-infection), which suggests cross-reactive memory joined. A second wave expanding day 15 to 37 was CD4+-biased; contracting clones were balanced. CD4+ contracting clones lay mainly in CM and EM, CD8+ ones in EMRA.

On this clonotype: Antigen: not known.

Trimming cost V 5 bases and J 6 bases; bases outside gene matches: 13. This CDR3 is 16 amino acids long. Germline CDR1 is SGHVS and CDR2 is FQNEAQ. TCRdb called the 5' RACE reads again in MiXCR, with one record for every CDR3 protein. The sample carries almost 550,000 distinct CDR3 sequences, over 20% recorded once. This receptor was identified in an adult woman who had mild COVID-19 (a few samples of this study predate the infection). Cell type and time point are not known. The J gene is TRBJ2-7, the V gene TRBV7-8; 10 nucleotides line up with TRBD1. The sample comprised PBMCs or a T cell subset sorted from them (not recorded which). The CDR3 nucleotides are TGTGCCAGCAGCACCCGGAGGGGGACAGGGGTAGGCGAGCAGTACTTC. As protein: CASSTRRGTGVGEQYF.